This T cell receptor (beta chain) stems from a study of shared clonotypes between healthy human individuals. Study-level findings and limits: Since donors were few, the genetic and exposure-history diversity represented was limited. The study sampled only blood, and tissue repertoires likely differ.

Points on this clone: The antigen is not known.

Using immunoSEQ multiplex PCR, the repertoire was profiled, and TCRdb retains in-frame clones only, with some absent. The sample holds 450,000 to 500,000 clones, 60% to 80% seen once. V trimming: 0 bases; J trimming: 5 bases; junction bases outside the gene matches: 3. The germline CDR1 and CDR2 sequences are SGHVS and FQNEAQ. CDR3 length: 16 amino acids. The V and J genes are TRBV7-8 and TRBJ2-2, with 10 bases fitting TRBD2. The receptor comes from a woman in her thirties or forties in good health. Some clones in this sample may be carry-over from other donors' samples. Sequencing was done on a sample of PBMCs. This chain's CDR3 is CASSLALAGGTGELFF. CDR3 nucleotide sequence: TGTGCCAGCAGCTTAGCGTTAGCGGGAGGTACCGGGGAGCTGTTTTTT.